Listed below are T cell receptor beta chains from one sample, sequenced in a study of blood T cell repertoires in COVID-19. Repertoires were generated with immunoSEQ multiplex PCR, while TCRdb's copy carries only in-frame clones and drops some. The table records approximately 150,000 clones, roughly four fifths of them present only once. The sample consisted of peripheral blood. The receptors here all came from an older man who had recovered from COVID-19. The CDR3 runs from the conserved cysteine through the conserved F or W. The order of the fields is V gene, D gene, J gene, clone size, CDR3 protein, CDR3 DNA. A D gene is named only where the DNA matches it firmly. Some rows mark clone size as missing; the rest say once, few, many or name a class of expanded clone.

>TRBV9|NA|TRBJ2-7|NA
CASSVSPSESYEQYF
TGTGCCAGCAGCGTAAGCCCTAGCGAGTCCTACGAGCAGTACTTC
>TRBV21-1|NA|TRBJ1-2|NA
CASSKPQGNNYGYTF
TGTGCCAGCAGCAAACCGCAGGGAAACAACTATGGCTACACCTTC
>TRBV19|NA|TRBJ1-5|NA
CASKGGGGNQPQHF
TGTGCCAGTAAAGGCGGAGGGGGCAATCAGCCCCAGCATTTT
>TRBV29-1|NA|TRBJ1-1|NA
CSATLGSTEAFF
TGCAGCGCCACTCTAGGAAGTACTGAAGCTTTCTTT
>TRBV7-8|TRBD1|TRBJ1-2|NA
CASSLDDRGVYGYTF
TGTGCCAGCAGCCTAGATGACAGGGGAGTATATGGCTACACCTTC
>TRBV5-1|NA|TRBJ2-7|NA
CASSRDSNYEQYF
TGCGCCAGCAGCCGCGACAGCAACTACGAGCAGTACTTC
>TRBV10-2|NA|TRBJ1-2|many
CASSDGPDYGYTF
TGCGCCAGCAGTGATGGGCCAGACTATGGCTACACCTTC
>TRBV12-3/TRBV12-4|TRBD1|TRBJ2-1|NA
CASSRTGNEQFF
TGTGCCAGCAGCAGGACAGGGAATGAGCAGTTCTTC
>TRBV3-1/TRBV3-2|TRBD1|TRBJ1-4|NA
CASSQSRDRASNEKLFF
TGTGCCAGCAGCCAGTCCCGGGACAGGGCTTCTAATGAAAAACTGTTTTTT
>TRBV5-1|TRBD2|TRBJ2-2|few
CASRSGELAGWTNTGELFF
TGCGCCAGCAGGAGTGGCGAACTAGCGGGATGGACGAACACCGGGGAGCTGTTTTTT
>TRBV6-5|TRBD1|TRBJ2-1|NA
CASSRTGGDNEQFF
TGTGCCAGCAGCCGGACAGGGGGGGACAATGAGCAGTTCTTC
>TRBV4-3|NA|TRBJ2-1|NA
CASSQEVRLNNEQFF
TGCGCCAGCAGCCAAGAGGTGCGGTTAAACAATGAGCAGTTCTTC
>TRBV5-1|NA|TRBJ2-7|NA
CASSARGVEQYF
TGCGCCAGCAGCGCCCGCGGGGTCGAGCAGTACTTC
>TRBV9|TRBD2|TRBJ2-1|once
CASSVGTSGRYNEQFF
TGTGCCAGCAGCGTAGGCACTAGCGGGAGATACAATGAGCAGTTCTTC
>TRBV3-1/TRBV3-2|NA|TRBJ2-7|NA
CASSPERGYYEQYF
TGTGCCAGCAGTCCGGAGAGGGGGTATTACGAGCAGTACTTC
>TRBV5-5|TRBD1|TRBJ2-5|NA
CASSLRPSGTGERETQYF
TGTGCCAGCAGCTTGAGGCCCTCCGGGACAGGGGAGCGAGAGACCCAGTACTTC
>TRBV6-5|TRBD1|TRBJ2-1|NA
CASTRAQGYHNEQFF
TGTGCCAGCACCAGGGCACAGGGGTACCACAATGAGCAGTTCTTC
>TRBV3-1/TRBV3-2|NA|TRBJ1-5|NA
CASSQDRSGHQPQHF
TGTGCCAGCAGCCAAGATAGAAGCGGGCACCAGCCCCAGCATTTT
>TRBV7-6|TRBD2|TRBJ2-1|NA
CASSRTSGSSYNEQFF
TGTGCCAGCAGCCGGACTAGCGGGAGCTCCTACAATGAGCAGTTCTTC
>TRBV29-1|NA|TRBJ2-5|NA
CSVERGAGETQYF
TGCAGCGTTGAACGGGGGGCAGGGGAGACCCAGTACTTC
>TRBV5-1|NA|TRBJ2-2|NA
CASSSQDPTGELFF
TGCGCCAGCAGCTCACAGGACCCAACCGGGGAGCTGTTTTTT
>TRBV11-2|NA|TRBJ2-3|NA
CASSRAGGADTQYF
TGTGCCAGCAGCAGGGCTGGGGGCGCAGATACGCAGTATTTT
>TRBV5-1|NA|TRBJ2-3|NA
CASRSQGLTDTQYF
TGCGCCAGCAGATCACAGGGTCTCACAGATACGCAGTATTTT
>TRBV5-1|TRBD1|TRBJ2-7|NA
CASSRDRATNEQYF
TGCGCCAGCAGTCGGGACAGGGCTACTAACGAGCAGTACTTC
>TRBV4-1|NA|TRBJ2-2|NA
CANPPVGELFF
TGCGCCAACCCGCCGGTCGGGGAGCTGTTTTTT
>TRBV7-8|NA|TRBJ1-4|once
CASSFQDLIVGKLFF
TGTGCCAGCAGCTTTCAAGACTTAATCGTAGGAAAACTGTTTTTT
>TRBV10-3|TRBD2|TRBJ2-1|NA
CAISESLAGALYEQFF
TGTGCCATCAGTGAGTCACTAGCGGGAGCCCTATATGAGCAGTTCTTC
>TRBV2|NA|TRBJ1-2|NA
CASSDTVGGYGYTF
TGTGCCAGCAGTGATACCGTGGGGGGCTATGGCTACACCTTC
>TRBV5-1|TRBD1|TRBJ2-7|NA
CASSLATDRGYEQYF
TGCGCCAGCAGCTTGGCAACAGACAGGGGCTACGAGCAGTACTTC
>TRBV7-8|NA|TRBJ2-1|few
CASSGGPFYNEQFF
TGTGCCAGCAGCGGAGGGCCCTTCTACAATGAGCAGTTCTTC
>TRBV18|NA|TRBJ1-5|NA
CASSPRGEGVYSNQPQHF
TGTGCCAGCTCACCACGGGGCGAAGGGGTCTATAGCAATCAGCCCCAGCATTTT
>TRBV2|NA|TRBJ1-1|NA
CASAGERNTEAFF
TGTGCCAGCGCCGGAGAAAGGAACACTGAAGCTTTCTTT
>TRBV3-1/TRBV3-2|NA|TRBJ2-7|few
CASSQDRRELNDEQYF
TGTGCCAGCAGCCAAGATCGGAGGGAGTTGAACGACGAGCAGTACTTC
>TRBV12-3/TRBV12-4|NA|TRBJ2-1|NA
CASSPGWNEQFF
TGTGCCAGCAGTCCAGGGTGGAATGAGCAGTTCTTC
>TRBV19|TRBD2|TRBJ2-3|NA
CASRLAGGTRAQYF
TGTGCCAGTCGACTAGCGGGAGGGACTCGGGCGCAGTATTTT
>TRBV14|NA|TRBJ1-1|NA
CASSQGARTEAFF
TGTGCCAGCAGCCAGGGGGCGCGGACTGAAGCTTTCTTT
>TRBV18|TRBD1|TRBJ1-1|NA
CASSPKRTGNTEAFF
TGTGCCAGCTCACCTAAACGGACAGGGAACACTGAAGCTTTCTTT
>TRBV18|NA|TRBJ2-5|NA
CASSPQKMETQYF
TGTGCCAGCTCACCGCAGAAGATGGAGACCCAGTACTTC
>TRBV6-5|TRBD1|TRBJ1-5|NA
CASSKDRGRNQPQHF
TGTGCCAGCAGTAAGGACAGGGGACGCAATCAGCCCCAGCATTTT
>TRBV3-1/TRBV3-2|NA|TRBJ2-3|NA
CASSQDRLNTQYF
TGTGCCAGCAGCCAAGATCGTCTTAATACGCAGTATTTT
>TRBV29-1|NA|TRBJ2-3|once
CSSMGGGHTDTQYF
TGCAGCTCGATGGGGGGGGGCCACACAGATACGCAGTATTTT
>TRBV18|NA|TRBJ2-1|NA
CASFLASTYNEQFF
TGTGCCAGCTTCTTAGCTTCTACCTACAATGAGCAGTTCTTC
>TRBV11-3|NA|TRBJ2-2|few
CASSTDRNTGELFF
TGTGCCAGCAGCACCGACAGAAACACCGGGGAGCTGTTTTTT
>TRBV5-1|TRBD1|TRBJ1-1|NA
CASSGDRAGRTEAFF
TGCGCCAGCAGCGGCGACAGGGCGGGAAGGACTGAAGCTTTCTTT
>TRBV6-1|TRBD1|TRBJ2-2|NA
CASSDRDRVTGELFF
TGTGCCAGCAGTGACCGGGACAGGGTTACCGGGGAGCTGTTTTTT
>TRBV10-2|NA|TRBJ2-7|NA
CASTQPGELYEQYF
TGCGCCAGCACCCAACCAGGGGAACTCTACGAGCAGTACTTC
>TRBV5-1|NA|TRBJ2-1|NA
CASSLAELREQFF
TGCGCCAGCAGCTTGGCAGAACTAAGGGAGCAGTTCTTC
>TRBV20-1|NA|TRBJ2-7|NA
CSAISYEQYF
TGCAGTGCCATTTCCTACGAGCAGTACTTC